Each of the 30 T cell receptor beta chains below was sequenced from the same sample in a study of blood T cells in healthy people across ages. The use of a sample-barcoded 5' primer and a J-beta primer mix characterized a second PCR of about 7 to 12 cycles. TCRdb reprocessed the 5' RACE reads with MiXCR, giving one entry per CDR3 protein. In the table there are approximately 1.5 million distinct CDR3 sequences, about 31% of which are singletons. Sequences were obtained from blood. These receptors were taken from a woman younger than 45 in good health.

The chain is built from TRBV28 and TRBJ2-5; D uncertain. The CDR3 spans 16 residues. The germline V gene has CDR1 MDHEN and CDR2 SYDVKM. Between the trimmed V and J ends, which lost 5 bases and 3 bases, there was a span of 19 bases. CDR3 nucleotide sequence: TGTGCCAGCAGTCCAGCCTTTTTCTTTCGTGAAGAGACCCAGTACTTC. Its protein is CASSPAFFFREETQYF.

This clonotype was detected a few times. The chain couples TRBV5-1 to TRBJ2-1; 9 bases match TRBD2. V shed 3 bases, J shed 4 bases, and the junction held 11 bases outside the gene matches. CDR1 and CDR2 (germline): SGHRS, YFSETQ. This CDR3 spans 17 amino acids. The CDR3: CASSSFRLAAKYNEQFF. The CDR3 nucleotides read TGCGCCAGCAGCTCGTTTCGACTAGCGGCTAAATACAATGAGCAGTTCTTC.

This CDR3 is CASSPRDRVNYGYTF. In nucleotides, the CDR3 is TGTGCCAGCAGCCCCCGGGACAGGGTGAACTATGGCTACACCTTC. The gene calls are TRBV27 and TRBJ1-2, with 9 bases that match TRBD1. From germline, CDR1 is MNHEY and CDR2 SMNVEV (reference sequence). The CDR3 sequence is 15 residues long. V lost 6 bases to trimming and J lost 2 bases; unmatched junction nucleotides: 7.

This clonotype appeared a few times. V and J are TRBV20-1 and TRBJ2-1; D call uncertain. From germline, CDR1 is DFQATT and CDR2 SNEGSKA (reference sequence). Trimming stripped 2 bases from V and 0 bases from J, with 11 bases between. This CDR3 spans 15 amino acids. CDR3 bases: TGCAGTGCTAGATCGCTAGAACGCTCCTACAATGAGCAGTTCTTC. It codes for CSARSLERSYNEQFF.

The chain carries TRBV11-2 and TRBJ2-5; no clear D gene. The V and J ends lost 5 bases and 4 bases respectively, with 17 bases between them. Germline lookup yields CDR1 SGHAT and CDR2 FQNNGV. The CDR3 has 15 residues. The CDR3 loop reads CASSPYMRRRETQYF. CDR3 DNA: TGTGCCAGCAGCCCTTACATGCGGCGGCGAGAGACCCAGTACTTC.

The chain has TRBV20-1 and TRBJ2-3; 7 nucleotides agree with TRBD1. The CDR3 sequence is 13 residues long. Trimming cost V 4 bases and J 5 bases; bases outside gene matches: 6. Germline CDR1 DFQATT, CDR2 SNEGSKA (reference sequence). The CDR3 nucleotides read TGCAGTGCTACCGGGACAGCGAAAGATACGCAGTATTTT. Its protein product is CSATGTAKDTQYF.

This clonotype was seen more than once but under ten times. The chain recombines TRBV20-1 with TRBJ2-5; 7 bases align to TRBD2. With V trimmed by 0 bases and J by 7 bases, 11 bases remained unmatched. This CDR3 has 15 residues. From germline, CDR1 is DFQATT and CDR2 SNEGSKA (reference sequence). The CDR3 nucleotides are TGCAGTGCTAGAGATCTCGGGACCCCGGGGGGGACCCAGTACTTC. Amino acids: CSARDLGTPGGTQYF.

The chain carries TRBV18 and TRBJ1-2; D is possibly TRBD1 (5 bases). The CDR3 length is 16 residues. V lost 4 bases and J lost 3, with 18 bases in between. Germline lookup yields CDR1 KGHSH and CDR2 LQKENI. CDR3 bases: TGTGCCAGCTCACAGACTTCAGGGTCCGAATACTATGGCTACACCTTC. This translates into CASSQTSGSEYYGYTF.

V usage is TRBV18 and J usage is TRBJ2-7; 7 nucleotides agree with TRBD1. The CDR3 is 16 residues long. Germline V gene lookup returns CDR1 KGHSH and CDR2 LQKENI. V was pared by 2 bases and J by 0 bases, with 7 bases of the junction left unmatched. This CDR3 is CASSPEGTASSYEQYF. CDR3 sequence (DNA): TGTGCCAGCTCACCAGAAGGGACAGCCAGCTCCTACGAGCAGTACTTC. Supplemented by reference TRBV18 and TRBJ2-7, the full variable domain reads NAGVMQNPRHLVRRRGQEARLRCSPMKGHSHVYWYRQLPEEGLKFMVYLQKENIIDESGMPKERFSAEFPKEGPSILRIQQVVRGDSAAYFCASSPEGTASSYEQYFGPGTRLTVT.

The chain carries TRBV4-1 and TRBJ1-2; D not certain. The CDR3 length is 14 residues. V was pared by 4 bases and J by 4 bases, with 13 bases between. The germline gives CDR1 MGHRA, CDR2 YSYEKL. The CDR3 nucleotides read TGCGCCAGCAGCCGGGGAGAGGTTGGCTATGGCTACACCTTC. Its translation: CASSRGEVGYGYTF.

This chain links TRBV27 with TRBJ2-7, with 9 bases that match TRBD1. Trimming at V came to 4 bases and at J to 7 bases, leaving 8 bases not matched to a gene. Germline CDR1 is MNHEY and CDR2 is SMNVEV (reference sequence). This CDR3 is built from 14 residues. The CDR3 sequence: CASSSLQGAREQYF. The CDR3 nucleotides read TGTGCCAGCAGTTCTTTACAGGGGGCGCGGGAGCAGTACTTC.

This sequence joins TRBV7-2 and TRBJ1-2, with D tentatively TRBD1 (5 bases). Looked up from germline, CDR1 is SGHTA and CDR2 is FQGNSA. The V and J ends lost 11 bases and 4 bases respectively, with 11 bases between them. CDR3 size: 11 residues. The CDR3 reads CAAEGLYGYTF. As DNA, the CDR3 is TGTGCCGCCGAGGGACTCTATGGCTACACCTTC.

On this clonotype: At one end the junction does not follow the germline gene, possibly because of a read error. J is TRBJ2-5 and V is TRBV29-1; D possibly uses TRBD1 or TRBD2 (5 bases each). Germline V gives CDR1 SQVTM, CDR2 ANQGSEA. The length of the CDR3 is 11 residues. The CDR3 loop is CNVGGRETQYF. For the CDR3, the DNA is TGCAACGTTGGGGGACGAGAGACCCAGTACTTC.

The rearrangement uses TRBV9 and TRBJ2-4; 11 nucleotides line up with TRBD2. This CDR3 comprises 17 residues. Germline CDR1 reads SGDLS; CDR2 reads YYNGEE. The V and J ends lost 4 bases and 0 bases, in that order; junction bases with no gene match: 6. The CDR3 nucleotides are TGTGCCAGCAGCCCGACTAGCGGGATGCTAGCCAAAAACATTCAGTACTTC. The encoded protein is CASSPTSGMLAKNIQYF.

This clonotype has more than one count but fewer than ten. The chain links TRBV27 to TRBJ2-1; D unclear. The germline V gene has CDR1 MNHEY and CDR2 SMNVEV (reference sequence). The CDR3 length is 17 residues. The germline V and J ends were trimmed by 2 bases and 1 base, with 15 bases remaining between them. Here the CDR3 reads CASSLIRTGVSYNEQFF. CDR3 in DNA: TGTGCCAGCAGTTTAATCCGTACGGGTGTATCCTACAATGAGCAGTTCTTC.

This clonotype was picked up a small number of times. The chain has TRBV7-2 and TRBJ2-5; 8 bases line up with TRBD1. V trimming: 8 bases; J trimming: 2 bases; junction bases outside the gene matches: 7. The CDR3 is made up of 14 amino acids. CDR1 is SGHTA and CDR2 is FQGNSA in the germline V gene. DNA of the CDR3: TGTGCCAGCTGCCGCAGGACAGGGCAAGAGACCCAGTACTTC. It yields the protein CASCRRTGQETQYF.

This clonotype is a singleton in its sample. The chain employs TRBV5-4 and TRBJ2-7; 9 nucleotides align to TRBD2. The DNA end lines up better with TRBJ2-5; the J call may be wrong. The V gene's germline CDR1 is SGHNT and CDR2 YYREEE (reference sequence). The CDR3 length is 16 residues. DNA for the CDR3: TGTGCCAGCACCATGATTGCGGGGGGGCCGAGGGAGACCCAGTACTTC. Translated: CASTMIAGGPRETQYF.

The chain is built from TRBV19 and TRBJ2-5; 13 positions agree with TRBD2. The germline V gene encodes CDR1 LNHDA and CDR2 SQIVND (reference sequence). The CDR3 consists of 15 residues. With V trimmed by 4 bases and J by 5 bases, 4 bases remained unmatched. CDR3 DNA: TGTGCCAGTAGTACCGGGACTAGCGGGACCGAGACCCAGTACTTC. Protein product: CASSTGTSGTETQYF. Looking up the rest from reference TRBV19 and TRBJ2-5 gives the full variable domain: DGGITQSPKYLFRKEGQNVTLSCEQNLNHDAMYWYRQDPGQGLRLIYYSQIVNDFQKGDIAEGYSVSREKKESFPLTVTSAQKNPTAFYLCASSTGTSGTETQYFGPGTRLLVL.

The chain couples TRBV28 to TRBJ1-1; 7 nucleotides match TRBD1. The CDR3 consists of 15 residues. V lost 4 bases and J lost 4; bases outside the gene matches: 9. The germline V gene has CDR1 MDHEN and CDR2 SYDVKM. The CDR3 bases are TGTGCCAGCAGTTCCGACAGGGATCGTGTCACTGAAGCTTTCTTT. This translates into CASSSDRDRVTEAFF.

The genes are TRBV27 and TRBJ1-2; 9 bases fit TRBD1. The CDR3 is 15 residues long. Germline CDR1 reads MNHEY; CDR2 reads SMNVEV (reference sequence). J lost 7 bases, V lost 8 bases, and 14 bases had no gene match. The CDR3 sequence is CASLPIGDRDRGYTF. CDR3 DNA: TGTGCCAGCCTCCCGATTGGGGACAGGGATCGTGGCTACACCTTC.

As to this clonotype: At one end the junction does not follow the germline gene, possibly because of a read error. The CDR3 region is CASSRLAGDTGGLFF. In DNA, the CDR3 is TGTGCCAGCAGCAGACTAGCGGGAGACACCGGGGGGCTGTTTTTT. This chain uses TRBV11-2 with TRBJ2-2; TRBD2 aligns across 12 bases. CDR3 size: 15 residues. CDR1 and CDR2 from the germline V gene are SGHAT and FQNNGV.

CDR3 residues: CASNSGGSYNEQFF. CDR3 nucleotide sequence: TGTGCCAGCAACTCAGGGGGCTCCTACAATGAGCAGTTCTTC. The chain joins TRBV6-1 to TRBJ2-1; the match to TRBD1 covers 7 bases. The CDR3 length is 14 residues. V shed 7 bases, J shed 0 bases, and the junction held 3 bases outside the gene matches. Germline CDR1 is MNHNS and CDR2 is SASEGT.

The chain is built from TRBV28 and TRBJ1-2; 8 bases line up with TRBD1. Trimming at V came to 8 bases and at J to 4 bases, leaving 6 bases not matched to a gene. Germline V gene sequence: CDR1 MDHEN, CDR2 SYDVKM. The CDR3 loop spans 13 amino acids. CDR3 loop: CASGQGSTYGYTF. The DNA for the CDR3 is TGTGCCAGCGGACAGGGATCCACCTATGGCTACACCTTC.

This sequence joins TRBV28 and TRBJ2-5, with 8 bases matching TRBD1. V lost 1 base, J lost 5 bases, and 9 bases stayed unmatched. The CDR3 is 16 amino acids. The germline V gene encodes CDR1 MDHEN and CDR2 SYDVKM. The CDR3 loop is CASSLSGRGRRETQYF. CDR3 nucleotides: TGTGCCAGCAGTTTATCGGGCAGGGGGCGTCGGGAGACCCAGTACTTC.

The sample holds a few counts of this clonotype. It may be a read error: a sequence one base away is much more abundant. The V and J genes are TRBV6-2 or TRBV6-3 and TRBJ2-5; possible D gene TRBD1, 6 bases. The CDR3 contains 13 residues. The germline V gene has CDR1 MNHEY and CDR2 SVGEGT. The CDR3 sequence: CTSSYTTRGTQYF. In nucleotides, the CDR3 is TGTACCAGCAGTTATACTACCAGGGGGACCCAGTACTTC.

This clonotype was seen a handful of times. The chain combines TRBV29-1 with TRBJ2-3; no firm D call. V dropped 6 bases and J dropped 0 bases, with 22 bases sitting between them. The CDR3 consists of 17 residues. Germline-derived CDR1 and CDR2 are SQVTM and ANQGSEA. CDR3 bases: TGCAGCGTCGACCTCCAAGGCGGCAGTTTGAGCACAGATACGCAGTATTTT. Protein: CSVDLQGGSLSTDTQYF.

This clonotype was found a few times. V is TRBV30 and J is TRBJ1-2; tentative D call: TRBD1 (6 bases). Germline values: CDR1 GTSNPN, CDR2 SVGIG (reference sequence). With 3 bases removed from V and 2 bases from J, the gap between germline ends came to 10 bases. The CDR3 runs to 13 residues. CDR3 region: CAWRGGPNYGYTF. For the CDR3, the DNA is TGTGCCTGGAGGGGGGGCCCCAACTATGGCTACACCTTC. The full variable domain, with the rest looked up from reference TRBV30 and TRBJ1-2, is SQTIHQWPATLVQPVGSPLSLECTVEGTSNPNLYWYRQAAGRGLQLLFYSVGIGQISSEVPQNLSASRPQDRQFILSSKKLLLSDSGFYLCAWRGGPNYGYTFGSGTRLTVV.

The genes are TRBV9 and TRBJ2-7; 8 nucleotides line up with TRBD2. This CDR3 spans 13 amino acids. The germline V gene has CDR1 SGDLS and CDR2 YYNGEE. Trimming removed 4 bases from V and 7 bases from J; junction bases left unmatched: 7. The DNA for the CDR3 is TGTGCCAGCAGCCCCGGGGGGGCGTGGGAGCAGTACTTC. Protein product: CASSPGGAWEQYF. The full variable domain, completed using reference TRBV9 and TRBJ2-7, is DSGVTQTPKHLITATGQRVTLRCSPRSGDLSVYWYQQSLDQGLQFLIQYYNGEERAKGNILERFSAQQFPDLHSELNLSSLELGDSALYFCASSPGGAWEQYFGPGTRLTVT.

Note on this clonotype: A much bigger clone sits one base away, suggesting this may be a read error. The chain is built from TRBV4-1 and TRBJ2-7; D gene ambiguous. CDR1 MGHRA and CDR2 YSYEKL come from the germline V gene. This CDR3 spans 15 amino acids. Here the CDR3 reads CANSQENGASYEQYF. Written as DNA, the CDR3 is TGCGCCAACAGCCAGGAAAATGGAGCGTCCTACGAGCAGTACTTC.

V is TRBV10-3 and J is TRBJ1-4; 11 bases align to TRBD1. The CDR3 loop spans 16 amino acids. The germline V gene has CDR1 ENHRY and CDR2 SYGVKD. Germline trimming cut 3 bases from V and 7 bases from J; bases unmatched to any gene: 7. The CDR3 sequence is CAISEFSGTGGEKLFF. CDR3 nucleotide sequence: TGTGCCATCAGTGAATTTTCCGGGACAGGGGGTGAAAAACTGTTTTTT.